This entry lists 26 T cell receptor beta chains sequenced from one sample in a study of blood T cell repertoires in COVID-19. Sequenced by immunoSEQ multiplex PCR; TCRdb stores in-frame clones only, minus some. The sample includes 350,000 to 400,000 clones, 80% to 90% seen only once; the top ten take 0.9% to 1.1%. The material sequenced was PBMCs or T cells enriched from blood (not recorded which). These receptors were collected from a man aged 18-30 years who had recovered from COVID-19.

The sample holds one count of this clone. The CDR3 coding sequence is TGTGCCAGCTCTCCTGCACCGAGGATCGGAAACACCATATATTTT. Its protein is CASSPAPRIGNTIYF. The rearrangement uses TRBV18 and TRBJ1-3; the D is unclear. CDR1 is KGHSH and CDR2 is LQKENI in the germline V gene. The germline V and J ends were trimmed by 6 bases and 4 bases, with 16 bases remaining between them. This CDR3 spans 15 amino acids.

The CDR3 region has the DNA TGTGCCAGCAGCTTTCGGACAGGGGGGCAAGGAAACACCATATATTTT. It codes for CASSFRTGGQGNTIYF. The rearrangement joins TRBV11-2 to TRBJ1-3; 10 bases agree with TRBD1. CDR3 length: 16 residues. From germline, CDR1 is SGHAT and CDR2 FQNNGV. Unmatched junction bases numbered 6, after V lost 3 bases and J lost 4 bases.

The V gene is TRBV6-5, the J gene TRBJ1-1, with 8 bases aligning to TRBD1. CDR3 length: 15 amino acids. Germline V gives CDR1 MNHEY, CDR2 SVGAGI. Trimming removed 4 bases from V and 3 bases from J; junction bases left unmatched: 7. The CDR3 DNA follows: TGTGCCAGCAGTTCCCGGACAGGGAAGGACACTGAAGCTTTCTTT. Translation gives CASSSRTGKDTEAFF.

The chain joins TRBV19 to TRBJ2-7, with no clear D. The CDR3 runs 13 residues. Germline CDR1 reads LNHDA; CDR2 reads SQIVND (reference sequence). V lost 5 bases and J 0 bases, leaving 8 bases between the germline ends. The CDR3 reads CASSGGFSYEQYF. The CDR3 coding sequence is TGTGCCAGTAGTGGCGGCTTCTCCTACGAGCAGTACTTC.

The rearrangement links TRBV6-6 to TRBJ1-1, with TRBD1 matching 7 bases. The J segment lost 0 bases and the V segment lost 6 bases, leaving 10 bases of the junction unmatched. The CDR3 sequence is 16 residues long. Germline V gene sequence: CDR1 MNHNY, CDR2 SVGAGI (reference sequence). The CDR3: CASSNSPGQLNTEAFF. CDR3 nucleotides: TGTGCCAGCAGCAACAGCCCGGGACAGCTGAACACTGAAGCTTTCTTT.

This chain joins TRBV29-1 and TRBJ2-3; 7 nucleotides match TRBD1. Losses at the gene ends were 3 bases for V and 3 bases for J; bases not matched to a gene: 6. CDR3 size: 14 residues. Germline V gene data show CDR1 as SQVTM and CDR2 as ANQGSEA. CDR3 sequence: CSVDGGQTTDTQYF. In DNA form, the CDR3 reads TGCAGCGTTGATGGGGGACAGACGACAGATACGCAGTATTTT.

The chain recombines TRBV7-9 with TRBJ1-6; 7 nucleotides line up with TRBD1. The CDR3 covers 15 residues. CDR1 is SEHNR, CDR2 FQNEAQ, per germline (reference sequence). V was pared by 0 bases and J by 7 bases, with 3 bases of the junction left unmatched. CDR3 DNA: TGTGCCAGCAGCTTAGCACAGGGGTGGAATTCACCCCTCCACTTT. Translated, it gives CASSLAQGWNSPLHF.

This chain links TRBV24-1 with TRBJ2-1; the D gene is possibly TRBD2 (6 bases). Germline V gives CDR1 KGHDR, CDR2 SFDVKD. Trimming left V 2 bases short and J 12 bases short, with 13 bases between. CDR3 size: 13 residues. CDR3 coding DNA: TGTGCCACCAGTGATTGGGGGGAATCGGGGCAGTTCTTC. This encodes CATSDWGESGQFF.

The chain has TRBV13 and TRBJ2-7; TRBD1 matches 7 bases. Germline CDR1 is PRHDT and CDR2 is FYEKMQ (reference sequence). This CDR3 has 17 amino acids. V was pared by 5 bases and J by 0 bases, with 13 bases of the junction left unmatched. The CDR3, as DNA: TGTGCCAGCAGCCGATATTACAGGGGACGGAGCTCCTACGAGCAGTACTTC. Encoded protein: CASSRYYRGRSSYEQYF.

On this clone itself: The junction does not match germline at one end; this may be a read error. J is TRBJ2-1 and V is TRBV4-1; D unclear. The germline V gene encodes CDR1 MGHRA and CDR2 YSYEKL. The CDR3 loop spans 12 amino acids. The CDR3 loop is CASSQDYSEQFF. The CDR3 nucleotides read TGCGCCAGCAGCCAAGATTACAGTGAGCAGTTCTTC.

The rearrangement links TRBV20-1 to TRBJ1-6; D is undetermined. The CDR3 contains 11 residues. The V end lost 6 bases, the J end lost 11 bases, and 11 bases lay between the germline ends. CDR1 and CDR2 from the germline V gene are DFQATT and SNEGSKA (reference sequence). The CDR3 bases are TGCAGTGCCGCTCGGGGTGCACCCCTCCACTTT. It encodes CSAARGAPLHF.

The chain links TRBV18 to TRBJ1-2, with D unresolved. Per the germline V gene, CDR1 is KGHSH and CDR2 is LQKENI. The CDR3 runs 12 residues. With 6 bases removed from V and 13 bases from J, the gap between germline ends came to 18 bases. CDR3 DNA sequence: TGTGCCAGCTCGTCCTCACCGCCTATTGGCACCTTC. It translates to CASSSSPPIGTF.

This chain joins TRBV6-5 and TRBJ1-5; D ambiguous. Germline assignment: CDR1 MNHEY and CDR2 SVGAGI. V was pared by 6 bases and J by 1 base, with 7 bases between. There are 13 residues in the CDR3. This CDR3 is CASSFRSNQPQHF. CDR3 nucleotide sequence: TGTGCCAGCAGCTTTCGGAGCAATCAGCCCCAGCATTTT.

This chain uses TRBV5-6 with TRBJ1-5; maybe TRBD1 (5 bases). The CDR3 extends over 15 amino acids. The V end was cut by 3 bases, the J end by 6 bases, with 16 bases between. Germline V gene lookup returns CDR1 SGHDT and CDR2 YYEEEE. This chain's CDR3 is CASSSGQGWVQPQHF. DNA for the CDR3: TGTGCCAGCAGCTCAGGTCAGGGTTGGGTTCAGCCCCAGCATTTT.

As concerns this clone: Within the sample, other DNA sequences also encode this same CDR3. CDR3 loop: CASSMTSGDYNEQFF. The CDR3 DNA sequence: TGTGCCAGTAGTATGACTAGCGGAGATTACAATGAGCAGTTCTTC. The J gene is TRBJ2-1, the V gene TRBV19, with TRBD2 matching 9 bases. The length of the CDR3 is 15 residues. Trimming at V came to 3 bases and at J to 4 bases, leaving 4 bases not matched to a gene. In germline, CDR1 is LNHDA, CDR2 SQIVND (reference sequence). Together with reference TRBV19 and TRBJ2-1, the CDR3 gives the full variable domain: DGGITQSPKYLFRKEGQNVTLSCEQNLNHDAMYWYRQDPGQGLRLIYYSQIVNDFQKGDIAEGYSVSREKKESFPLTVTSAQKNPTAFYLCASSMTSGDYNEQFFGPGTRLTVL.

The chain combines TRBV9 with TRBJ2-2; 10 nucleotides align to TRBD2. The CDR3 is made up of 17 amino acids. Looked up from germline, CDR1 is SGDLS and CDR2 is YYNGEE. V lost 2 bases, J lost 3 bases, and 7 bases stayed unmatched. DNA of the CDR3: TGTGCCAGCAGCGTTCTTTCTAGCGGGAGCGACACCGGGGAGCTGTTTTTT. It is translated as CASSVLSSGSDTGELFF. The variable domain in full, completed from reference TRBV9 and TRBJ2-2, reads DSGVTQTPKHLITATGQRVTLRCSPRSGDLSVYWYQQSLDQGLQFLIQYYNGEERAKGNILERFSAQQFPDLHSELNLSSLELGDSALYFCASSVLSSGSDTGELFFGEGSRLTVL.

The V call is TRBV9, the J call TRBJ1-1; the match to TRBD1 covers 9 bases. Germline trimming cut 1 base from V and 3 bases from J; bases unmatched to any gene: 7. The CDR3 has 16 amino acids. Looked up from germline, CDR1 is SGDLS and CDR2 is YYNGEE. This chain's CDR3 is CASSVSRTGADTEAFF. The CDR3 coding sequence is TGTGCCAGCAGCGTATCGAGGACAGGGGCTGACACTGAAGCTTTCTTT. Using reference TRBV9 and TRBJ1-1 for the parts outside the CDR3, the full variable domain is DSGVTQTPKHLITATGQRVTLRCSPRSGDLSVYWYQQSLDQGLQFLIQYYNGEERAKGNILERFSAQQFPDLHSELNLSSLELGDSALYFCASSVSRTGADTEAFFGQGTRLTVV.

This chain uses TRBV27 with TRBJ2-1; 10 nucleotides line up with TRBD2. After removal of 7 bases from V and 7 bases from J, the junction contained 10 bases not matched to a gene. Looked up from germline, CDR1 is MNHEY and CDR2 is SMNVEV (reference sequence). The CDR3 is made up of 15 amino acids. The CDR3 here is CASTKREGLWNEQFF. The CDR3 DNA reads TGTGCCAGCACCAAGCGGGAGGGCCTCTGGAATGAGCAGTTCTTC.

The J gene is TRBJ2-2, the V gene TRBV5-1, with D perhaps matching TRBD1 (5 bases). Germline V CDR1 and CDR2: SGHRS, YFSETQ. CDR3 length: 15 residues. Trimming stripped 5 bases from V and 0 bases from J, with 11 bases between. CDR3 nucleotide sequence: TGCGCCAGCAGGGGTACAGGCGCGAACACCGGGGAGCTGTTTTTT. Translation: CASRGTGANTGELFF.

This clone appeared a single time. The chain couples TRBV2 to TRBJ2-4, with a possible D match to TRBD2 (6 bases). The CDR3 loop spans 13 amino acids. Germline V lookup: CDR1 SNHLY, CDR2 FYNNEI. V lost 7 bases, J lost 15 bases, and 22 bases lay in between. CDR3 DNA: TGTGCCAGCACCGTGGGACTGACCCTTGAGGGGTACTTC. This encodes CASTVGLTLEGYF.

In this sample, this clone turned up once. The chain has TRBV7-3 and TRBJ1-1; D gene uncertain. The germline V and J ends were trimmed by 3 bases and 7 bases, with 9 bases remaining between them. Germline lookup yields CDR1 SGHTA and CDR2 FQGTGA. There are 12 residues in the CDR3. In DNA form, the CDR3 reads TGTGCCAGCAGCTTCACCTACGGTGAAGCTTTCTTT. Translated: CASSFTYGEAFF.

The J gene is TRBJ2-7, the V gene TRBV6-6; 9 bases align to TRBD2. Unmatched junction bases numbered 9, after V lost 0 bases and J lost 6 bases. CDR3 length: 16 amino acids. CDR1 is MNHNY and CDR2 is SVGAGI in the germline V gene (reference sequence). CDR3 residues: CASSYSTGLASSEQYF. In nucleotides, the CDR3 is TGTGCCAGCAGTTACTCGACGGGACTAGCATCGAGCGAGCAGTACTTC.

The rearrangement uses TRBV3-1 (or the pseudogene TRBV3-2) and TRBJ2-5, with 8 bases matching TRBD2. This CDR3 spans 15 amino acids. Germline V CDR1 and CDR2: LGHDT, YNNKEL (reference sequence). Losses at the gene ends were 5 bases for V and 1 base for J; bases not matched to a gene: 6. The CDR3 DNA reads TGTGCCAGCAGCAGGAATAGCGGGATCCAAGAGACCCAGTACTTC. The encoded protein is CASSRNSGIQETQYF.

This clone was recorded only once. V gene TRBV10-3 combines with J gene TRBJ1-1, with TRBD1 identical over 9 bases. Looked up from germline, CDR1 is ENHRY and CDR2 is SYGVKD. This CDR3 is 17 amino acids long. After removal of 2 bases from V and 11 bases from J, the junction contained 18 bases not matched to a gene. The CDR3 loop reads CAISEPLNRGPKLWAFF. The CDR3 nucleotides read TGTGCCATCAGTGAGCCACTGAACAGGGGGCCGAAACTCTGGGCTTTCTTT.

The chain has TRBV20-1 and TRBJ1-5, with a possible D match to TRBD1 (5 bases). Trimming stripped 3 bases from V and 5 bases from J, with 11 bases between. This CDR3 has 13 residues. CDR1 DFQATT and CDR2 SNEGSKA come from the germline V gene (reference sequence). The CDR3 DNA sequence: TGCAGTGCTAGTATGGGGGGGGATCAGCCCCAGCATTTT. Translation gives CSASMGGDQPQHF.

V is TRBV6-5 and J is TRBJ1-1; 7 nucleotides align to TRBD1. The germline V gene encodes CDR1 MNHEY and CDR2 SVGAGI. The CDR3 extends over 13 amino acids. With 4 bases clipped from V and 5 bases from J, the junction kept 4 bases outside the gene matches. The CDR3 DNA reads TGTGCCAGCAGTTCCGAACAGGGGACTGAAGCTTTCTTT. It specifies CASSSEQGTEAFF.